This TCR beta chain is from a study of PD-1 blockade in classical Hodgkin lymphoma. In every patient, relapse followed autologous stem cell transplantation, while exposure to brentuximab vedotin differed. Complete response, partial response or progressive disease was each patient's best response. With regard to this clone: Its target is not known.

Germline V gene data show CDR1 as SEHNR and CDR2 as FQNEAQ (reference sequence). CDR3 size: 11 residues. Trimming left V 5 bases short and J 7 bases short, with 9 bases between. Method: immunoSEQ multiplex PCR; TCRdb's copy keeps in-frame clones and lacks some. Among approximately 20,000 clones, around 82% were seen once, and the ten largest hold roughly 15%. Points from the study as a whole: Still unresolved is the cause of the repertoire differences, which may be disease activity or prior therapy. Diversity in CD4+ TCRs, unlike that measured in CD8+ TCRs, had risen significantly by C4D1. Relative to healthy donors, newly diagnosed patients reportedly had lower baseline TCR diversity, which was reported as lower still in relapsed/refractory patients.

The genes are TRBV7-9 and TRBJ2-7; maybe TRBD2 (5 bases). Specimen: peripheral blood mononuclear cells (PBMCs), collected before the second cycle of nivolumab. The clonotype was recovered from a human donor with classical Hodgkin lymphoma. The chain's CDR3 is CASSLSGEQYF. CDR3 in DNA: TGTGCCAGCAGCCTCTCGGGGGAGCAGTACTTC.